Listed below are T cell receptor beta chains from one sample, sequenced in a study of T cell responses to AZD1222 COVID-19 vaccine. Data came from immunoSEQ multiplex PCR; TCRdb stores just in-frame clones and leaves some out. The table includes roughly 170,000 clones, around 88% detected once. Source: peripheral blood, taken on day 0 of AZD1222 vaccination. These receptors came from an adult in good health. The CDR3 runs from the conserved cysteine through the conserved F or W. A D gene is named only where the DNA matches it firmly. The size field is filled for only some rows; it gives once, few, many or a size class.

J gene: TRBJ2-7
clone size: -
D gene: TRBD2
V gene: TRBV13
CDR3 DNA: TGTGCCAGCCGGACTAGCGGGAGTTCCTACGAGCAGTACTTC
CDR3 protein: CASRTSGSSYEQYF

J gene: TRBJ1-5
clone size: -
D gene: TRBD1
V gene: TRBV7-9
CDR3 DNA: TGTGCCAGCAGCGGGACAGGGCGCGGTCAGCCCCAGCATTTT
CDR3 protein: CASSGTGRGQPQHF

J gene: TRBJ1-6
clone size: -
D gene: TRBD1
V gene: TRBV7-9
CDR3 DNA: TGTGCCAGCAGCCATGAGCGGACAGGGGGAAGTTATAATTCACCCCTCCACTTT
CDR3 protein: CASSHERTGGSYNSPLHF

J gene: TRBJ2-3
clone size: -
D gene: -
V gene: TRBV3-1/TRBV3-2
CDR3 DNA: TGTGCCAGCAGCCAAGATACAGGCCGAGCTACGCAGTATTTT
CDR3 protein: CASSQDTGRATQYF

J gene: TRBJ2-5
clone size: -
D gene: -
V gene: TRBV30
CDR3 DNA: TGTGCCTGGAGTGTGGCTGGGGAGACCCAGTACTTC
CDR3 protein: CAWSVAGETQYF

J gene: TRBJ2-3
clone size: -
D gene: TRBD2
V gene: TRBV6-4
CDR3 DNA: TGTGCCAGCAGTGACTCCGGGGGGGCGACAGATACGCAGTATTTT
CDR3 protein: CASSDSGGATDTQYF

J gene: TRBJ1-4
clone size: -
D gene: TRBD1
V gene: TRBV7-9
CDR3 DNA: TGTGCCAGCAGCTTCCGGACAGGGGGATCGGCTAATGAAAAACTGTTTTTT
CDR3 protein: CASSFRTGGSANEKLFF

J gene: TRBJ2-7
clone size: -
D gene: -
V gene: TRBV11-2
CDR3 DNA: TGTGCCAGCAGCCAAGGAATGAGCTCCTACGAGCAGTACTTC
CDR3 protein: CASSQGMSSYEQYF

J gene: TRBJ1-2
clone size: -
D gene: -
V gene: TRBV6-5
CDR3 DNA: TGTGCCAGCAGTCCCTCGGGGCAGGTCTATGGCTACACCTTC
CDR3 protein: CASSPSGQVYGYTF

J gene: TRBJ2-7
clone size: -
D gene: TRBD1
V gene: TRBV18
CDR3 DNA: TGTGCCAGCTCACCGAACCCAGGGGGAGAGCAGTACTTC
CDR3 protein: CASSPNPGGEQYF

J gene: TRBJ1-5
clone size: once
D gene: TRBD1
V gene: TRBV20-1
CDR3 DNA: TGCAGTGCTAGTGAGGACAGGAGCAATCAGCCCCAGCATTTT
CDR3 protein: CSASEDRSNQPQHF

J gene: TRBJ1-2
clone size: -
D gene: TRBD1
V gene: TRBV27
CDR3 DNA: TGTGCCAGCAGTTTAGGTACAGGGGGTATTTCTAACTATGGCTACACCTTC
CDR3 protein: CASSLGTGGISNYGYTF

J gene: TRBJ1-5
clone size: -
D gene: -
V gene: TRBV3-1/TRBV3-2
CDR3 DNA: TGTGCCAGCAGCCCACGAGGGAATAGCAATCAGCCCCAGCATTTT
CDR3 protein: CASSPRGNSNQPQHF

J gene: TRBJ1-5
clone size: -
D gene: -
V gene: TRBV7-2
CDR3 DNA: TGTGCCAGCAGCTTAGGGCAGGGTTGGAGCAATCAGCCCCAGCATTTT
CDR3 protein: CASSLGQGWSNQPQHF

J gene: TRBJ1-2
clone size: -
D gene: -
V gene: TRBV7-2
CDR3 DNA: TGTGCCAGCAGCTTAGAAGTCCATAACTATGGCTACACCTTC
CDR3 protein: CASSLEVHNYGYTF

J gene: TRBJ2-7
clone size: -
D gene: TRBD2
V gene: TRBV9
CDR3 DNA: TGTGCCAGCAGCGCCTCTTGGGGGAGGGTCCCAGGCGAGCAGTACTTC
CDR3 protein: CASSASWGRVPGEQYF

J gene: TRBJ1-4
clone size: -
D gene: -
V gene: TRBV29-1
CDR3 DNA: TGCAGCGTTGACACTAATGAAAAACTGTTTTTT
CDR3 protein: CSVDTNEKLFF

J gene: TRBJ1-5
clone size: -
D gene: TRBD1
V gene: TRBV18
CDR3 DNA: TGTGCCAGCTCCCCAGGGGGCGGACAGCCCCAGCATTTT
CDR3 protein: CASSPGGGQPQHF

J gene: TRBJ2-3
clone size: few
D gene: TRBD2
V gene: TRBV5-4
CDR3 DNA: TGTGCCAGCAGCACGGGGGCTCAGACTAGCGGGACAGATACGCAGTATTTT
CDR3 protein: CASSTGAQTSGTDTQYF

J gene: TRBJ1-1
clone size: -
D gene: -
V gene: TRBV7-2
CDR3 DNA: TGTGCCAGCAGCTTATTACCGCTGAACACTGAAGCTTTCTTT
CDR3 protein: CASSLLPLNTEAFF

J gene: TRBJ1-6
clone size: -
D gene: TRBD1
V gene: TRBV7-9
CDR3 DNA: TGTGCCAGCAGCACGGGACAGGGGTACTATAATTCACCCCTCCACTTT
CDR3 protein: CASSTGQGYYNSPLHF

J gene: TRBJ1-4
clone size: -
D gene: -
V gene: TRBV6-5
CDR3 DNA: TGTGCCGGCAGGTCGGGGGATCGGGAAAAACTGTTTTTT
CDR3 protein: CAGRSGDREKLFF

J gene: TRBJ1-1
clone size: -
D gene: -
V gene: TRBV6-5
CDR3 DNA: TGTGCCATCAAGCTAGGGGTCACTGAAGCTTTCTTT
CDR3 protein: CAIKLGVTEAFF

J gene: TRBJ1-1
clone size: -
D gene: -
V gene: TRBV6-5
CDR3 DNA: TGTGCCAGCAGTTCGACAAGGAACACTGAAGCTTTCTTT
CDR3 protein: CASSSTRNTEAFF

J gene: TRBJ2-1
clone size: once
D gene: TRBD1
V gene: TRBV6-2/TRBV6-3
CDR3 DNA: TGTGCCAGCAGCTCCCAGGACAGGGGGCGGGGGCAGTTCTTC
CDR3 protein: CASSSQDRGRGQFF

J gene: TRBJ2-3
clone size: once
D gene: TRBD2
V gene: TRBV6-5
CDR3 DNA: TGTGCCAGCAGTTACTCCGCTAGCGGGAGTGGCGATACGCAGTATTTT
CDR3 protein: CASSYSASGSGDTQYF

J gene: TRBJ2-5
clone size: -
D gene: TRBD2
V gene: TRBV5-1
CDR3 DNA: TGCGCCAGCGCTCTGCAGAGCGGGGGAGGGGAGACCCAGTACTTC
CDR3 protein: CASALQSGGGETQYF

J gene: TRBJ1-1
clone size: -
D gene: -
V gene: TRBV5-1
CDR3 DNA: TGCGCCAGCAGGAAGGGGAACACTGAAGCTTTCTTT
CDR3 protein: CASRKGNTEAFF

J gene: TRBJ1-3
clone size: -
D gene: -
V gene: TRBV5-1
CDR3 DNA: TGCGCCAGCAGCTTGGGTCGGGTCTCTGGAAACACCATATATTTT
CDR3 protein: CASSLGRVSGNTIYF

J gene: TRBJ2-7
clone size: -
D gene: TRBD1
V gene: TRBV7-9
CDR3 DNA: TGTGCCAGCGGAGCAGGGGGAGAGTACTTC
CDR3 protein: CASGAGGEYF

J gene: TRBJ2-1
clone size: -
D gene: -
V gene: TRBV28
CDR3 DNA: TGTGCCTCGACCCCGGGCCGCGGTGTGGATTGTTTCTTC
CDR3 protein: CASTPGRGVDCFF

J gene: TRBJ2-7
clone size: -
D gene: TRBD1
V gene: TRBV27
CDR3 DNA: TGTGCCAGCAGTAGGGGACAGTCCTACGAGCAGTACTTC
CDR3 protein: CASSRGQSYEQYF

J gene: TRBJ2-3
clone size: -
D gene: TRBD2
V gene: TRBV6-4
CDR3 DNA: TGTGCCAGCAGTCCTAGCGGGGGGGCCGTAGATACGCAGTATTTT
CDR3 protein: CASSPSGGAVDTQYF

J gene: TRBJ2-7
clone size: -
D gene: TRBD1
V gene: TRBV6-5
CDR3 DNA: TGTGCCACTTCCCGGGACAGTCCCTACGAGCAGTACTTC
CDR3 protein: CATSRDSPYEQYF

J gene: TRBJ2-7
clone size: -
D gene: TRBD1
V gene: TRBV6-6
CDR3 DNA: TGTGCCAGCAGTACTCGGACAGGGGGCGGTGAGCAGTACTTC
CDR3 protein: CASSTRTGGGEQYF

J gene: TRBJ2-7
clone size: -
D gene: TRBD1
V gene: TRBV4-2
CDR3 DNA: TGTGCCAGCAGCCAAAACAGGGGCTCCTACGAGCAGTACTTC
CDR3 protein: CASSQNRGSYEQYF

J gene: TRBJ1-2
clone size: once
D gene: -
V gene: TRBV28
CDR3 DNA: TGTGCCAGCAGTCGGGCCGGGACGGATTATGGCTACACCTTC
CDR3 protein: CASSRAGTDYGYTF

J gene: TRBJ2-1
clone size: -
D gene: -
V gene: TRBV6-5
CDR3 DNA: TGTGCCAGCAGTTCCCATGTTCCGGAGCAGTTCTTC
CDR3 protein: CASSSHVPEQFF

J gene: TRBJ1-2
clone size: -
D gene: -
V gene: TRBV20-1
CDR3 DNA: TGCAGTGCTAGTGTCTACGCAGGGACGGCTAACTATGGCTACACCTTC
CDR3 protein: CSASVYAGTANYGYTF

J gene: TRBJ2-7
clone size: -
D gene: TRBD1
V gene: TRBV4-1
CDR3 DNA: TGCGCCAGCAGCCTGGGACAGGCGGACGAGCAGTACTTC
CDR3 protein: CASSLGQADEQYF

J gene: TRBJ1-1
clone size: -
D gene: TRBD1
V gene: TRBV9
CDR3 DNA: TGTGCCAGCAGCGTAGGGGGACAGCTGAACACTGAAGCTTTCTTT
CDR3 protein: CASSVGGQLNTEAFF

J gene: TRBJ2-5
clone size: once
D gene: TRBD1
V gene: TRBV19
CDR3 DNA: TGTGCCAGTAGATGGGACAGGGAGGACGAGACCCAGTACTTC
CDR3 protein: CASRWDREDETQYF

J gene: TRBJ1-1
clone size: -
D gene: -
V gene: TRBV7-2
CDR3 DNA: TGTGCCAGCAGCTTAGCGCCCTCCGAGGGGTACACTGAAGCTTTCTTT
CDR3 protein: CASSLAPSEGYTEAFF

J gene: TRBJ2-1
clone size: -
D gene: -
V gene: TRBV18
CDR3 DNA: TGTGCCAGCTCACTCAGACCGGGACAAGAAGGCTACAATGAGCAGTTCTTC
CDR3 protein: CASSLRPGQEGYNEQFF

J gene: TRBJ1-4
clone size: -
D gene: TRBD1
V gene: TRBV6-6
CDR3 DNA: TGTGCCAGCAGCCTAGACAGGGTTGGGGAAAAACTGTTTTTT
CDR3 protein: CASSLDRVGEKLFF

J gene: TRBJ1-5
clone size: once
D gene: TRBD1
V gene: TRBV19
CDR3 DNA: TGTGCCAGTAGCCGGGACAGAGATAGCAATCAGCCCCAGCATTTT
CDR3 protein: CASSRDRDSNQPQHF

J gene: TRBJ1-2
clone size: -
D gene: -
V gene: TRBV6-2/TRBV6-3
CDR3 DNA: TGTGCCAGCAGTAGGGACTATGGCTACACCTTC
CDR3 protein: CASSRDYGYTF

J gene: TRBJ2-2
clone size: -
D gene: -
V gene: TRBV18
CDR3 DNA: TGTGCCAGCTCACCACCTAACAGGGCAGGCGGGGAGCTGTTTTTT
CDR3 protein: CASSPPNRAGGELFF

J gene: TRBJ2-3
clone size: -
D gene: TRBD1
V gene: TRBV7-3
CDR3 DNA: TGTGCCAGCAGCTTGACAGGGGTGGACACAGATACGCAGTATTTT
CDR3 protein: CASSLTGVDTDTQYF

J gene: TRBJ1-2
clone size: -
D gene: -
V gene: TRBV4-3
CDR3 DNA: TGCGCCAGCAGCCAAGAGTTAACGGTGAGGTATGGCTACACCTTC
CDR3 protein: CASSQELTVRYGYTF

J gene: TRBJ2-3
clone size: -
D gene: -
V gene: TRBV10-1
CDR3 DNA: TGCGCCAGCAGTGAGTCGAGGGTAGATACGCAGTATTTT
CDR3 protein: CASSESRVDTQYF

J gene: TRBJ2-7
clone size: -
D gene: -
V gene: TRBV4-1
CDR3 DNA: TGCGCCAGCAGCCAAAAAGACCTTGGTGGACCCTACGAGCAGTACTTC
CDR3 protein: CASSQKDLGGPYEQYF

J gene: TRBJ1-5
clone size: -
D gene: -
V gene: TRBV28
CDR3 DNA: TGTGCCAGCAGTTTAGCCCTGACAGGCAATCAGCCCCAGCATTTT
CDR3 protein: CASSLALTGNQPQHF

J gene: TRBJ1-3
clone size: -
D gene: TRBD1
V gene: TRBV30
CDR3 DNA: TGTGCCTTCCGGGACAGGGGGCGCGGCTCTGGAAACACCATATATTTT
CDR3 protein: CAFRDRGRGSGNTIYF

J gene: TRBJ2-2
clone size: -
D gene: TRBD2
V gene: TRBV13
CDR3 DNA: TGTGCCAGCAGCACCTCGCGGGGGGTGAACACCGGGGAGCTGTTTTTT
CDR3 protein: CASSTSRGVNTGELFF

J gene: TRBJ1-2
clone size: -
D gene: -
V gene: TRBV6-5
CDR3 DNA: TGTGCCAGCAGTTACTCGTACCAGGACAACTATGGCTACACCTTC
CDR3 protein: CASSYSYQDNYGYTF

J gene: TRBJ1-6
clone size: -
D gene: -
V gene: TRBV4-3
CDR3 DNA: TGCGCCAGCAGCCAAGGAGCCCAGGGCTGGGGATCACCCCTCCACTTT
CDR3 protein: CASSQGAQGWGSPLHF

J gene: TRBJ1-6
clone size: -
D gene: -
V gene: TRBV7-8
CDR3 DNA: TGTGCCAGCAGAACAGCTGCTTATTCACCCCTCCACTTT
CDR3 protein: CASRTAAYSPLHF

J gene: TRBJ2-3
clone size: -
D gene: -
V gene: TRBV4-3
CDR3 DNA: TGCGCCAGCAGCCCCCCAGGGCAGACTCACACAGATACGCAGTATTTT
CDR3 protein: CASSPPGQTHTDTQYF

J gene: TRBJ2-1
clone size: -
D gene: TRBD2
V gene: TRBV7-7
CDR3 DNA: TGTGCTAGCAGCCAACTAGCGGGAGGAAACAATGAGCAGTTCTTC
CDR3 protein: CASSQLAGGNNEQFF